This note documents a single T cell receptor beta chain sequence. These data belong to a study of T cells expressing NK-cell markers. For the study at large: From sorted CD3+CD56+NKG2C+, CD3+CD56+NKG2C- and CD3+CD56-NKG2C+ T cells came the TCR beta repertoires.

The CDR3 covers 17 residues. The germline CDR1 and CDR2 sequences are LGHDT and YNNKEL (reference sequence). TCR beta cDNA was made by 5'RACE template switching with UMIs. After re-calling the 5' RACE reads, TCRdb lists one entry per CDR3 protein, DNA absent. With about 460,000 distinct CDR3 sequences in the sample, the ten largest clones hold roughly 1.4%. Sequencing was done on a sample of blood T cells: a sorted CD56 or NKG2C T cell subset, CD4+ or CD8+ T cells, or bulk PBMC T cells (not recorded which). The TCR comes from a woman between 50 and 59 years old in good health. V usage is TRBV3-1 and J usage is TRBJ2-7; checking the TCRdb D call of TRBD1 is not possible without DNA. CDR3 sequence reads: CASSQDRGGISNYEQYF.